This T cell receptor beta chain was profiled in a study of identical twins. Broader study findings: Twins showed weaker excess sharing in their beta out-of-frame sequences. With monozygotic twins, out-of-frame TCR alpha sharing exceeded what models estimated.

One entry per CDR3 protein results from TCRdb running MiXCR on the 5' RACE reads. The sample shows about 890,000 distinct CDR3 sequences, roughly an eighth of them seen only once. This clonotype was counted ten times or more. The antigen remains unidentified. V lost 4 bases and J 7 bases, leaving 15 bases between the germline ends. This CDR3 has 14 amino acids. Germline CDR1 and CDR2: SGHRS and YFSETQ. These data are also associated with another study on yellow fever vaccine responses in identical twins. Per that study: Twins reportedly showed a vaccine T cell response that seemed partly convergent and partly personalized.

V and J are TRBV5-1 and TRBJ2-1; possible D gene TRBD2, 6 bases. This TCR was recovered from a woman aged 18-30 years in good health. The material sequenced was PBMCs. Here the CDR3 reads CASSPSSGENEQFF. DNA for the CDR3: TGCGCCAGCAGCCCGAGTTCGGGAGAAAATGAGCAGTTCTTC.